This T cell receptor beta chain was identified during a study of blood T cell repertoires in COVID-19. The germline V and J ends were trimmed by 5 bases and 8 bases, with 12 bases remaining between them. This CDR3 is built from 12 residues. Germline assignment: CDR1 SEHNR and CDR2 FQNEAQ (reference sequence). Here immunoSEQ multiplex PCR was the method, and the copy in TCRdb shows in-frame clones only, minus some. The profile covers about 14,000 clones, with 83% appearing a single time and under 25% taken by the ten largest. This clonotype was obtained from a woman aged 55-69 years with acute or convalescent COVID-19. This chain joins TRBV7-9 and TRBJ1-1, with D hard to call. Sample: peripheral blood. In DNA, the CDR3 is TGTGCCAGCAGCAATCCGAGCGGAGAAGCTTTCTTT. Its protein is CASSNPSGEAFF.